Shown below are 18 T cell receptor beta chains from a single sample sequenced in a study of CD8 T cells in Susac syndrome (dated by TCRdb to the late 2010s). The library was made by the immunoSEQ multiplex PCR assay. RNA was extracted using the RNeasy kit, and roughly 0.5 to 1 microgram was reverse transcribed with random hexamers. The raw public data were reprocessed by TCRdb itself: fastp quality trimming at Q25, MiXCR clonotype calling, in-frame beta chains only. CDR3 protein duplicates are merged, each entry listing the most common genes and DNA. Here the sample has about 200,000 distinct CDR3 sequences; 90% to 95% occur a single time. The ten largest clones represent about 0.1% of the sample. Material: CD4+ T cells from PBMCs. Receptors originate from a human donor with Susac syndrome.

The V and J genes are TRBV9 and TRBJ2-5, with 9 bases aligning to TRBD2. The CDR3 runs 16 residues. Per germline, CDR1 SGDLS and CDR2 YYNGEE. V was clipped by 4 bases and J by 4 bases; unmatched bases: 11. The CDR3 region is CASSLTRGGLGETQYF. The DNA of the CDR3 is TGTGCCAGCAGCCTCACGCGGGGGGGCCTAGGAGAGACCCAGTACTTC.

The rearrangement joins TRBV12-3 or TRBV12-4 to TRBJ1-6; D gene uncertain. The V and J ends lost 4 bases and 0 bases respectively, with 7 bases between them. This CDR3 has 15 amino acids. CDR3 sequence (DNA): TGTGCCAGCAGTTCCCCGAGCTCCTATAATTCACCCCTCCACTTT. Translation: CASSSPSSYNSPLHF.

The V gene is TRBV10-1, the J gene TRBJ2-1; 7 bases match TRBD2. The CDR3 has 13 amino acids. V shed 8 bases, J shed 4 bases, and the junction held 5 bases outside the gene matches. Germline CDR1 reads WNHNN; CDR2 reads SYGVQD (reference sequence). The CDR3 spells CASQRTSYNEQFF. CDR3 sequence (DNA): TGCGCCAGCCAGAGGACTAGTTACAATGAGCAGTTCTTC.

J is TRBJ2-5 and V is TRBV5-4; D is ambiguous. This CDR3 comprises 15 residues. Germline V gives CDR1 SGHNT, CDR2 YYREEE (reference sequence). Between the trimmed V and J ends, which lost 0 bases and 2 bases, there was a span of 11 bases. The CDR3 bases are TGTGCCAGCAGCTTGGAAGTGGGCAGACAAGAGACCCAGTACTTC. This encodes CASSLEVGRQETQYF.

V usage is TRBV12-3 or TRBV12-4 and J usage is TRBJ2-1; TRBD2 aligns across 8 bases. With V trimmed by 4 bases and J by 6 bases, 14 bases remained unmatched. The CDR3 has 17 residues. The CDR3 is CASSSILSAGGINEQFF. The CDR3 coding sequence is TGTGCCAGCAGTTCGATTTTGAGCGCGGGGGGCATCAATGAGCAGTTCTTC.

The chain joins TRBV12-3 or TRBV12-4 to TRBJ1-1; unclear D gene. The CDR3 is made up of 11 amino acids. V lost 2 bases to trimming and J lost 4 bases, with 2 bases between them. The CDR3 region is CASSLSTEAFF. CDR3 bases: TGTGCCAGCAGTTTAAGCACTGAAGCTTTCTTT.

The rearrangement uses TRBV3-1 and TRBJ2-3, with a weak D call TRBD2 (6 bases). This CDR3 has 14 amino acids. The germline V and J ends were trimmed by 4 bases and 9 bases, with 17 bases remaining between them. Germline V gene lookup returns CDR1 LGHDT and CDR2 YNNKEL (reference sequence). Written as DNA, the CDR3 is TGTGCCAGCAGCCCGTTTAGTCGGGAGTTAACGCAGTATTTT. Translated, it gives CASSPFSRELTQYF.

V is TRBV15 and J is TRBJ2-1; D is possibly TRBD2 (6 bases). Germline CDR1 LNHNV, CDR2 YYDKDF (reference sequence). V lost 3 bases and J lost 2, with 8 bases in between. The CDR3 runs 14 residues. CDR3 coding DNA: TGTGCCACCAGCAGGGGGGGAGCCTACAATGAGCAGTTCTTC. This sequence encodes CATSRGGAYNEQFF. Full variable domain (rest looked up from reference TRBV15 and TRBJ2-1): DAMVIQNPRYQVTQFGKPVTLSCSQTLNHNVMYWYQQKSSQAPKLLFHYYDKDFNNEADTPDNFQSRRPNTSFCFLDIRSPGLGDTAMYLCATSRGGAYNEQFFGPGTRLTVL.

The chain has TRBV5-4 and TRBJ1-2; D gene unclear. Germline V lookup: CDR1 SGHNT, CDR2 YYREEE (reference sequence). Trimming took off 8 bases at V and 5 bases at J, with 13 bases between the two ends. The CDR3 has 12 amino acids. CDR3 DNA sequence: TGTGCCAGTCGTTCCGGGGAATATGGCTACACCTTC. It is translated as CASRSGEYGYTF.

The chain carries TRBV6-5 and TRBJ1-1; 7 bases agree with TRBD1. This CDR3 spans 14 amino acids. Germline V gene data show CDR1 as MNHEY and CDR2 as SVGAGI. V was clipped by 4 bases and J by 3 bases; unmatched bases: 5. The CDR3 is CASSFGTDYTEAFF. CDR3 DNA: TGTGCCAGCAGTTTCGGGACAGATTACACTGAAGCTTTCTTT.

The chain has TRBV11-2 and TRBJ2-7, with D possibly matching TRBD1 (6 bases). The CDR3 is made up of 15 amino acids. Germline CDR1 SGHAT, CDR2 FQNNGV. Trimming took 8 bases from V and 1 from J, leaving 18 bases between them. CDR3 sequence: CASELYPTGSYEQYF. The DNA of the CDR3 is TGTGCCAGCGAACTATACCCGACAGGTTCCTACGAGCAGTACTTC.

The chain links TRBV12-3 or TRBV12-4 to TRBJ2-7; a weak D match, TRBD1 (5 bases). This CDR3 contains 16 residues. V was trimmed by 6 bases and J by 3 bases, leaving 21 bases between them. The CDR3 nucleotides read TGTGCCAGCAGCTCTTCGAGGACATCCCACCGCTACGAGCAGTACTTC. It yields the protein CASSSSRTSHRYEQYF.

The chain employs TRBV12-3 or TRBV12-4 and TRBJ2-1; D is unresolved. V lost 5 bases to trimming and J lost 0 bases, with 11 bases between them. The CDR3 spans 15 residues. DNA for the CDR3: TGTGCCAGCAGTCCCCGGCAGCGCTCCTACAATGAGCAGTTCTTC. It translates to CASSPRQRSYNEQFF.

The chain employs TRBV18 and TRBJ1-4; no clear D. The CDR3 extends over 16 amino acids. V lost 2 bases and J lost 8, with 18 bases in between. Germline lookup yields CDR1 KGHSH and CDR2 LQKENI. This CDR3 is CASSPTIAADNEKLFF. The DNA for the CDR3 is TGTGCCAGCTCACCAACAATTGCGGCAGATAACGAAAAACTGTTTTTT.

This chain uses TRBV6-6 with TRBJ2-1; 10 nucleotides agree with TRBD2. CDR3 length: 13 residues. V gave up 10 bases and J gave up 4 bases; unmatched junction bases: 4. CDR1 is MNHNY, CDR2 SVGAGI, per germline (reference sequence). The CDR3 region is CATGTSVYNEQFF. CDR3 DNA: TGTGCCACCGGGACTAGCGTATACAATGAGCAGTTCTTC.

The chain recombines TRBV28 with TRBJ2-7; D is perhaps TRBD1 or TRBD2 (5 bases each). Germline assignment: CDR1 MDHEN and CDR2 SYDVKM. Trimming stripped 6 bases from V and 6 bases from J, with 18 bases between. This CDR3 is 14 amino acids long. The CDR3 loop is CASSHQQGPLEQYF. Here the CDR3 DNA reads TGTGCCAGCAGCCATCAGCAGGGACCCCTCGAGCAGTACTTC.

J is TRBJ1-5 and V is TRBV18; the match to TRBD1 covers 8 bases. Germline V CDR1 and CDR2: KGHSH, LQKENI. J lost 8 bases, V lost 2 bases, and 8 bases had no gene match. The CDR3 sequence is 15 residues long. The CDR3 DNA is TGTGCCAGCTCACCAACGGAGACAGGGGCAAAGCCCCAGCATTTT. Residues: CASSPTETGAKPQHF.

This clonotype was observed a few times. The chain couples TRBV6-1 to TRBJ2-7; tentatively, D is TRBD2 (5 bases). CDR1 and CDR2 (germline): MNHNS, SASEGT. V was clipped by 2 bases and J by 4 bases, with 9 bases between them. This CDR3 spans 13 amino acids. This CDR3 is CASSELAGYEQYF. CDR3 coding DNA: TGTGCCAGCAGTGAACTAGCAGGATACGAGCAGTACTTC.